The 14 T cell receptor beta chains reported below all come from one sample, sequenced in a study of blood T cells in healthy people across ages. Primed by a sample-barcoded 5' primer and a J-beta primer mix, a second PCR proceeded for about 6 to 12 cycles. TCRdb recomputed calls from the 5' RACE reads with MiXCR, one row per CDR3 protein. The sample lists hundreds of thousands of distinct CDR3 sequences; roughly 43% were seen once. The specimen was blood. These receptors all come from a man aged 80 or over in good health.

Only a few counts were recorded for this clonotype. This sequence joins TRBV7-3 and TRBJ2-1; 7 bases align to TRBD1. Germline values: CDR1 SGHTA, CDR2 FQGTGA. Unmatched junction bases numbered 6, after V lost 3 bases and J lost 4 bases. CDR3 length: 15 amino acids. The CDR3 reads CASSLVAGGYNEQFF. Written as DNA, the CDR3 is TGTGCCAGCAGCTTGGTGGCAGGGGGATACAATGAGCAGTTCTTC.

This chain uses TRBV7-2 with TRBJ2-4, with 12 bases that match TRBD2. With the DNA end fitting TRBJ2-7 better, the J assignment may be wrong. This CDR3 is built from 17 residues. Germline V CDR1 and CDR2: SGHTA, FQGNSA. CDR3 nucleotides: TGTGCCAGCAGCTCCCGACTAGCGGGGGAGAGAAGTTGCGAGCAGTACTTC. It translates to CASSSRLAGERSCEQYF.

This clonotype has a handful of counts. The chain joins TRBV5-6 to TRBJ2-7; D perhaps matches TRBD1 (7 bases). V dropped 3 bases and J dropped 3 bases, with 28 bases sitting between them. CDR1 and CDR2 from the germline V gene are SGHDT and YYEEEE. The length of the CDR3 is 19 residues. The CDR3 reads CASSSGTVGSGTPNYEQYF. The CDR3 DNA reads as TGTGCCAGCAGCTCCGGGACAGTTGGTTCCGGGACTCCGAACTACGAGCAGTACTTC.

In this sample, this clonotype turned up a few times. This chain uses TRBV5-1 with TRBJ2-1; 9 positions match TRBD2. J was trimmed by 3 bases and V by 4 bases; bases with no gene match: 20. CDR3 size: 20 residues. Germline-derived CDR1 and CDR2 are SGHRS and YFSETQ. The CDR3 region has the DNA TGCGCCAGCAGCCAAACGAATCTAGCGGGAACAATAGCCGGCTACAATGAGCAGTTCTTC. Its protein product is CASSQTNLAGTIAGYNEQFF.

Notes on this clonotype: A read error is possible here, since a much larger clone lies one base away. The chain recombines TRBV7-2 with TRBJ2-3, with D possibly matching TRBD1 (6 bases). Trimming cost V 8 bases and J 6 bases, with 21 bases left between them. The CDR3 contains 15 residues. Germline V gene sequence: CDR1 SGHTA, CDR2 FQGNSA. CDR3 coding DNA: TGTGCCAGCGGCCAAAGCGGCACAGGGAGCGATACGCAGTATTTT. It translates to CASGQSGTGSDTQYF.

The J gene is TRBJ1-4, the V gene TRBV2; TRBD1 aligns across 7 bases. Losses at the gene ends were 7 bases for V and 5 bases for J; bases not matched to a gene: 4. The germline CDR1 and CDR2 sequences are SNHLY and FYNNEI. The CDR3 length is 13 residues. The CDR3 sequence is CASIPQGNEKLFF. CDR3 sequence (DNA): TGTGCCAGCATCCCACAGGGGAATGAAAAACTGTTTTTT.

V and J are TRBV28 and TRBJ2-7; no clear D gene. V lost 10 bases, J lost 6 bases, and 10 bases lay in between. Germline V gene lookup returns CDR1 MDHEN and CDR2 SYDVKM. The CDR3 loop spans 10 amino acids. CDR3 amino acids: CATFSSEQYF. CDR3 bases: TGTGCCACCTTCTCGAGCGAGCAGTACTTC.

V gene TRBV5-8 combines with J gene TRBJ2-1, with 7 bases aligning to TRBD2. Germline V lookup: CDR1 SGHTS, CDR2 YDEGEE. V lost 2 bases, J lost 7 bases, and 12 bases stayed unmatched. The CDR3 sequence is 16 residues long. CDR3 DNA: TGTGCCAGCAGCTTCGAAGTGGAGCGGGATGGGAATGAGCAGTTCTTC. Protein product: CASSFEVERDGNEQFF.

This clonotype has more than one count but fewer than ten. J is TRBJ2-3 and V is TRBV29-1; the match to TRBD2 covers 7 bases. The V gene end was trimmed by 7 bases and the J gene end by 4 bases; junction bases not matched to a gene: 5. Germline-derived CDR1 and CDR2 are SQVTM and ANQGSEA. This CDR3 has 12 amino acids. DNA of the CDR3: TGCAGCGGCCGGGGAGGGTCAGATACGCAGTATTTT. It encodes CSGRGGSDTQYF.

The chain recombines TRBV28 with TRBJ2-5; D is uncertain. Germline CDR1 and CDR2: MDHEN and SYDVKM. V was trimmed by 2 bases and J by 11 bases, leaving 15 bases between them. This CDR3 is 13 amino acids long. CDR3 coding DNA: TGTGCCAGCAGTTTAACGGGCAGAAGGAAGCAGTACTTC. This encodes CASSLTGRRKQYF.

This sequence joins TRBV7-6 and TRBJ2-5, with D unclear. Trimming shortened V by 8 bases and J by 2 bases, and 12 bases separated the two germline ends. CDR1 and CDR2 from the germline V gene are SGHVS and FNYEAQ. The length of the CDR3 is 13 residues. Here the CDR3 DNA reads TGTGCCAGCGGGAAGAGACAACAAGAGACCCAGTACTTC. Protein sequence: CASGKRQQETQYF.

The genes are TRBV20-1 and TRBJ2-4; D remains ambiguous. Germline V gene data show CDR1 as DFQATT and CDR2 as SNEGSKA (reference sequence). The CDR3 is 13 amino acids. V lost 3 bases and J lost 7, with 13 bases in between. The CDR3 sequence: CSARVDLGNIQYF. CDR3 DNA sequence: TGCAGTGCTAGGGTGGATTTGGGTAACATTCAGTACTTC.

The chain recombines TRBV10-2 with TRBJ1-4; D remains ambiguous. Trimming removed 3 bases at V and 4 bases at J, with 12 bases between. Germline values: CDR1 WSHSY, CDR2 SAAADI. The CDR3 loop spans 15 amino acids. Here the CDR3 reads CASSELPGSNEKLFF. The CDR3 region has the DNA TGCGCCAGCAGTGAACTCCCCGGCAGTAATGAAAAACTGTTTTTT.

As concerns this clonotype: One end of the junction varies from germline; a read error may be responsible. The J gene is TRBJ2-5, the V gene TRBV4-2; 9 bases are shared with TRBD1. CDR1 is LGHNA, CDR2 YNFKEQ, per germline. The CDR3 is 15 amino acids. In nucleotides, the CDR3 is TGTGCCAACAGCCACCCGGGACAGGGAGATGAGACCCAGTACTTC. Translating gives CANSHPGQGDETQYF.